This section outlines one T cell receptor beta chain sequence together with its context. This specimen belongs to a study of T cells after yellow fever vaccination. The CDR3 is 15 residues long. J lost 3 bases, V lost 3 bases, and 7 bases had no gene match. CDR1 is LNHDA and CDR2 is SQIVND in the germline V gene (reference sequence). UMIs and a universal primer site were added when TCR cDNA was made by 5'RACE template switching. MiXCR, applied by TCRdb to the 5' RACE reads, yields one record per CDR3 protein. The data hold hundreds of thousands of distinct CDR3 sequences, with approximately 12% observed a single time.

This clonotype originated in a man aged 25-40 years who received the YFV17D yellow fever vaccine. The sample consisted of PBMCs, taken on the day of the yellow fever booster vaccination. V is TRBV19 and J is TRBJ2-5; 7 nucleotides agree with TRBD1. The CDR3 nucleotides are TGTGCCAGTAGTATCTACGGGACAGATAAAGAGACCCAGTACTTC. Its translation: CASSIYGTDKETQYF.